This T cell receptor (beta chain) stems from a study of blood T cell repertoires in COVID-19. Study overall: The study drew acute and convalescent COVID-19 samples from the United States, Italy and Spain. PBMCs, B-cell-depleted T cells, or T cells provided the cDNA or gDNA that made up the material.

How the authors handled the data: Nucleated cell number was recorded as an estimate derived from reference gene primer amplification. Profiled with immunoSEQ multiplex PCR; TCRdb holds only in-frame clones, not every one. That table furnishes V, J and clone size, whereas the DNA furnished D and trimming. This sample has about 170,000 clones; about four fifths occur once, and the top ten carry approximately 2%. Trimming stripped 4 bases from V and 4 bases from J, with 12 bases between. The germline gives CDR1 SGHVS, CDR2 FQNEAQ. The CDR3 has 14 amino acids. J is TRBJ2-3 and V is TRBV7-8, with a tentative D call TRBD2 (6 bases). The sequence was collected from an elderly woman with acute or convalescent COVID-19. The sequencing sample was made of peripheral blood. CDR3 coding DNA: TGTGCCAGCAGCTCCCGGGACTTCGCAGATACGCAGTATTTT. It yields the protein CASSSRDFADTQYF.